Following are 15 T cell receptor beta chains from one sample sequenced in a study of T cells in Graves' hyperthyroidism and ophthalmopathy. Template material for amplifying TCR beta CDR3 regions consisted of RNA transcripts. RT-PCR in the first round (using the HTBI primer set) targeted the TCR CDR3. TCRdb fed the multiplex PCR reads into MiXCR, producing one record per CDR3 protein. This table has over 250,000 distinct CDR3 sequences, about 20% appearing once. The sequenced sample consisted of blood. The receptors here all came from a man aged 25-40 years with Graves' ophthalmopathy.

This clonotype was seen just once. The rearrangement uses TRBV20-1 and TRBJ1-5; D may be TRBD1 (6 bases). This CDR3 has 13 amino acids. Trimming took 6 bases from V and 15 from J, leaving 24 bases between them. CDR1 is DFQATT, CDR2 SNEGSKA, per germline (reference sequence). The CDR3 nucleotides are TGCAGTGCCTTTAATACAGGGAGTCGGCTTAGGCATTTT. Translated, it gives CSAFNTGSRLRHF.

This clonotype was seen a few times. The V and J genes are TRBV20-1 and TRBJ2-5; D remains ambiguous. Per the germline V gene, CDR1 is DFQATT and CDR2 is SNEGSKA (reference sequence). V dropped 6 bases and J dropped 5 bases, with 19 bases sitting between them. The CDR3 length is 14 residues. The CDR3 reads CSAGHRALGETQYF. CDR3 DNA: TGCAGTGCCGGCCACCGGGCCTTGGGGGAGACCCAGTACTTC.

This rearrangement joins TRBV7-6 to TRBJ2-3; perhaps TRBD1 as D (6 bases). Germline assignment: CDR1 SGHVS and CDR2 FNYEAQ. CDR3 length: 15 amino acids. V was trimmed by 5 bases and J by 2 bases, leaving 14 bases between them. The CDR3 reads CASSRLQGLTDTQYF. The CDR3 DNA reads TGTGCCAGCAGCAGATTACAGGGCCTCACAGATACGCAGTATTTT.

The J gene is TRBJ2-6, the V gene TRBV5-6; 10 bases fit TRBD2. The CDR3 extends over 18 amino acids. V dropped 2 bases and J dropped 0; count of bases not matched to a gene: 5. Germline V gene data show CDR1 as SGHDT and CDR2 as YYEEEE. CDR3 nucleotide sequence: TGTGCCAGCAGCTTACTAGCGGGACGACTCTCTGGGGCCAACGTCCTGACTTTC. Protein product: CASSLLAGRLSGANVLTF.

With regard to this clonotype: One base away lies a much larger clone, so this may be a sequencing read error. The chain uses TRBV5-1 and TRBJ2-3; D might be TRBD2 (5 bases). CDR1 SGHRS and CDR2 YFSETQ come from the germline V gene. The V gene lost 5 bases and the J gene lost 0 bases, with 13 bases spanning the gap. CDR3 length: 15 amino acids. The CDR3 DNA reads as TGCGCCAGCAGTCACCCTAGCAGTAGCACAGATACGCAGTATTTT. Its translation is CASSHPSSSTDTQYF.

This clonotype was counted only a few times. This chain uses TRBV20-1 with TRBJ2-7, with 14 nucleotides matching TRBD2. Germline CDR1 and CDR2: DFQATT and SNEGSKA (reference sequence). Trimming removed 6 bases from V and 0 bases from J; junction bases left unmatched: 1. This CDR3 spans 14 amino acids. CDR3 bases: TGCAGTGCCGGACTAGCGGGAGGCTCCTACGAGCAGTACTTC. Encoded protein: CSAGLAGGSYEQYF.

This clonotype was detected only a few times. The gene calls are TRBV4-2 and TRBJ1-4; no firm D call. There are 12 residues in the CDR3. V lost 6 bases to trimming and J lost 6 bases, with 8 bases between them. Germline CDR1 is LGHNA and CDR2 is YNFKEQ. CDR3 nucleotides: TGTGCCAGCAGTAGGGAGTATGAAAAACTGTTTTTT. Its protein is CASSREYEKLFF.

This clonotype occurred many times. This chain links TRBV12-3 or TRBV12-4 with TRBJ1-1; no clear D. The CDR3 is 15 amino acids. With 5 bases removed from V and 0 bases from J, the gap between germline ends came to 13 bases. CDR3 sequence: CASSGPRNMNTEAFF. The CDR3 nucleotides read TGTGCCAGCAGTGGACCCAGAAACATGAACACTGAAGCTTTCTTT.

This clonotype was picked up many times. This chain uses TRBV28 with TRBJ2-4; perhaps TRBD1 as D (6 bases). This CDR3 comprises 15 residues. The germline gives CDR1 MDHEN, CDR2 SYDVKM. With 3 bases removed from V and 0 bases from J, the gap between germline ends came to 9 bases. The CDR3 DNA is TGTGCCAGCAGTTTGGGACAAGTAGCCAAAAACATTCAGTACTTC. Protein product: CASSLGQVAKNIQYF.

This clonotype is a singleton in its sample. The rearrangement links TRBV7-9 to TRBJ2-1; no clear D gene. V was cut by 0 bases and J by 4 bases, with 16 bases left in between. The V gene's germline CDR1 is SEHNR and CDR2 FQNEAQ (reference sequence). The CDR3 spans 17 residues. In nucleotides, the CDR3 is TGTGCCAGCAGCTTAGCGCAGGCCCCGTATGTTTACAATGAGCAGTTCTTC. Translating gives CASSLAQAPYVYNEQFF.

In this sample, this clonotype turned up a few times. The chain couples TRBV4-1 to TRBJ2-7; tentative D call: TRBD2 (5 bases). Germline V lookup: CDR1 MGHRA, CDR2 YSYEKL. V shed 1 base and J shed 7 bases, with 17 bases lying between them. The CDR3 runs to 15 residues. CDR3 DNA sequence: TGCGCCAGCAGCCAAGCCGGGCGAGGGAGAGGAGAGCAGTACTTC. This gives the protein CASSQAGRGRGEQYF.

Many counts were recorded for this clonotype. V usage is TRBV27 and J usage is TRBJ2-7; 8 positions match TRBD1. Germline V lookup: CDR1 MNHEY, CDR2 SMNVEV (reference sequence). V shed 0 bases and J 6 bases; nucleotides not matched to a gene: 16. This CDR3 has 18 residues. The CDR3 protein is CASSLSIDPGQGEGEQYF. The CDR3 nucleotides are TGTGCCAGCAGTTTATCGATCGACCCTGGACAGGGTGAAGGCGAGCAGTACTTC.

The chain recombines TRBV6-5 with TRBJ2-3; 8 positions agree with TRBD1. Losses at the gene ends were 6 bases for V and 4 bases for J; bases not matched to a gene: 12. Germline V gives CDR1 MNHEY, CDR2 SVGAGI. The CDR3 length is 16 residues. The CDR3 DNA reads TGTGCCAGCAGCTACGGACAGGGAAGGGGGCCAGATACGCAGTATTTT. Translating gives CASSYGQGRGPDTQYF.

The sample holds a few counts of this clonotype. V usage is TRBV7-3 and J usage is TRBJ2-3; TRBD1 might be the D (6 bases). Per the germline V gene, CDR1 is SGHTA and CDR2 is FQGTGA. The V end was cut by 4 bases, the J end by 6 bases, with 17 bases between. The CDR3 covers 15 residues. CDR3 bases: TGTGCCAGCAGCTCATCCGGGACAACCGGGGATACGCAGTATTTT. Translation: CASSSSGTTGDTQYF.

This clonotype occurred a few times. The genes are TRBV19 and TRBJ1-5; 7 bases map to TRBD1. Germline values: CDR1 LNHDA, CDR2 SQIVND (reference sequence). The CDR3 has 15 residues. V gave up 0 bases and J gave up 6 bases; unmatched junction bases: 5. The CDR3 region is CASSIDRTGFQPQHF. CDR3 nucleotide sequence: TGTGCCAGTAGTATAGATCGGACAGGCTTTCAGCCCCAGCATTTT. Drawing the rest from reference TRBV19 and TRBJ1-5, the complete variable domain is DGGITQSPKYLFRKEGQNVTLSCEQNLNHDAMYWYRQDPGQGLRLIYYSQIVNDFQKGDIAEGYSVSREKKESFPLTVTSAQKNPTAFYLCASSIDRTGFQPQHFGDGTRLSIL.